This TCR beta chain was captured by sequencing in a study of T-cell memory formation after mild COVID-19. In the study overall: Largely, the TCR clusters proved donor specific.

Germline loops: CDR1 MNHEY, CDR2 SVGEGT. Trimming removed 0 bases at V and 3 bases at J, with 12 bases between. This CDR3 is built from 15 residues. TCRdb reprocessed the 5' RACE reads with MiXCR, giving one entry per CDR3 protein. Counted here are about 340,000 distinct CDR3 sequences, over 13% occurring once; the ten biggest clones make up less than 25%. The chain links TRBV6-2 or TRBV6-3 to TRBJ2-7; D gene unclear. The sequenced material came from PBMCs or a T cell subset sorted from them (not recorded which). The origin of this receptor is a man aged 18 to 29 who had mild COVID-19 (a few samples of this study predate the infection). Cell type and time point are not known. The CDR3: CASSYSTAYVYEQYF. The CDR3 coding sequence is TGTGCCAGCAGTTACTCCACAGCCTACGTCTACGAGCAGTACTTC.